Below are 8 T cell receptor beta chains sequenced from a single sample in a study of blood T cell repertoires in COVID-19. Assay used: immunoSEQ multiplex PCR; TCRdb lists only in-frame clones, some missing. The data contain around 100,000 clones, just under 80% of them singletons. Sample: peripheral blood. The receptors were gathered from a man between 65 and 79 years old with active or convalescent COVID-19.

V usage is TRBV9 and J usage is TRBJ2-7, with TRBD2 matching over 10 bases. Germline values: CDR1 SGDLS, CDR2 YYNGEE. The CDR3 consists of 15 residues. With 3 bases clipped from V and 5 bases from J, the junction kept 8 bases outside the gene matches. In DNA form, the CDR3 reads TGTGCCAGCAGCGCGGCCAGCGGGGGGGCCCACGAGCAGTACTTC. It is translated as CASSAASGGAHEQYF. The variable domain in full, completed from reference TRBV9 and TRBJ2-7, reads DSGVTQTPKHLITATGQRVTLRCSPRSGDLSVYWYQQSLDQGLQFLIQYYNGEERAKGNILERFSAQQFPDLHSELNLSSLELGDSALYFCASSAASGGAHEQYFGPGTRLTVT.

The genes are TRBV5-6 and TRBJ1-6; TRBD1 matches 8 bases. The CDR3 loop spans 16 amino acids. V lost 2 bases to trimming and J lost 5 bases; unmatched junction nucleotides: 6. CDR1 is SGHDT and CDR2 is YYEEEE in the germline V gene. This CDR3 reads CASSLISGQDNSPLHF. The CDR3 region has the DNA TGTGCCAGCAGCTTAATCTCGGGACAGGATAATTCACCCCTCCACTTT.

This chain links TRBV15 with TRBJ2-1; 10 positions match TRBD1. J was trimmed by 15 bases and V by 3 bases; bases with no gene match: 11. Germline V CDR1 and CDR2: LNHNV, YYDKDF (reference sequence). The CDR3 length is 14 residues. The CDR3 here is CATSSRWGQGKRFF. CDR3 bases: TGTGCCACCAGCAGTCGTTGGGGACAGGGGAAAAGGTTCTTC.

The chain recombines TRBV10-3 with TRBJ1-3, with no clear D. Germline-derived CDR1 and CDR2 are ENHRY and SYGVKD. The V end lost 10 bases, the J end lost 0 bases, and 16 bases lay between the germline ends. This CDR3 has 15 residues. CDR3 in amino acids: CATTGKTSSGNTIYF. The CDR3 nucleotides are TGTGCCACCACGGGGAAGACGAGCTCTGGAAACACCATATATTTT.

This rearrangement joins TRBV5-1 to TRBJ2-1, with D possibly being TRBD1 (6 bases). V lost 4 bases, J lost 2 bases, and 13 bases lay in between. CDR1 SGHRS and CDR2 YFSETQ come from the germline V gene. The CDR3 is 15 residues long. The CDR3 DNA is TGCGCCAGCAGCCCGAACAGGGCCCCCTACAATGAGCAGTTCTTC. This translates into CASSPNRAPYNEQFF.

This chain connects TRBV3-1 (or the pseudogene TRBV3-2) to TRBJ2-2; D gene ambiguous. V dropped 8 bases and J dropped 3 bases, with 19 bases sitting between them. The CDR3 spans 16 residues. CDR1 is LGHDT, CDR2 YNNKEL, per germline (reference sequence). The CDR3 region has the DNA TGTGCCAGCCGCAAGCGACTTAGCCCCTACACCGGGGAGCTGTTTTTT. The encoded protein is CASRKRLSPYTGELFF.

The rearrangement uses TRBV5-1 and TRBJ2-2; a possible D gene is TRBD1 (6 bases). Germline CDR1 reads SGHRS; CDR2 reads YFSETQ. The CDR3 length is 15 residues. Trimming left V 0 bases short and J 1 base short, with 7 bases between. The CDR3 loop reads CASSLVQGNTGELFF. The CDR3, as DNA: TGCGCCAGCAGCTTGGTACAGGGGAACACCGGGGAGCTGTTTTTT.

The V and J genes are TRBV7-9 and TRBJ1-2; 9 bases fit TRBD1. Losses at the gene ends were 3 bases for V and 7 bases for J; bases not matched to a gene: 6. Germline loops: CDR1 SEHNR, CDR2 FQNEAQ (reference sequence). The CDR3 is made up of 14 amino acids. The CDR3 region is CASSLTQGARGYTF. The CDR3 region has the DNA TGTGCCAGCAGCTTGACACAGGGGGCGCGTGGCTACACCTTC.